These 30 T cell receptor beta chains share one sample of origin, sequenced in a study of shared clonotypes between healthy human individuals (dated by TCRdb to 2018 to 2021). The library was prepared using the immunoSEQ multiplex PCR assay. Sourced from immuneACCESS, this table was stored by TCRdb with only in-frame sequences that have V and J called. A share of the clones is absent; for the studies checked, an unresolved V gene accounts for under half, and the remainder has no known explanation. In all, the sample holds approximately 980,000 clones, and approximately 76% of those were seen once. Clones ranked in the top ten supply around 1.4% of the sample. Sequences were obtained from memory CD4+ T cells sorted from blood. In the paper's terms, the cell subset or site label means: CD45RA-negative fraction. The receptors derive from a young man in good health.

This clone appeared once. The chain is built from TRBV28 and TRBJ2-2; no firm D call. Trimming took off 10 bases at V and 7 bases at J, with 13 bases between the two ends. Per germline, CDR1 MDHEN and CDR2 SYDVKM. The CDR3 is 12 amino acids. CDR3 protein: CATHGRVGELFF. CDR3 sequence (DNA): TGTGCCACCCACGGTCGGGTCGGGGAGCTGTTTTTT.

DNA for the CDR3: TGTGCCACCAGCAGGGAGTACTCCTACGAGCAGTACTTC. Its translation is CATSREYSYEQYF. The chain employs TRBV15 and TRBJ2-7; unclear D gene. Deletions cut 3 bases from V and 0 bases from J, with 6 bases between. CDR1 LNHNV and CDR2 YYDKDF come from the germline V gene (reference sequence). The CDR3 runs to 13 residues.

This clone was counted a few times. This chain connects TRBV27 to TRBJ1-5; 7 bases line up with TRBD1. Germline V CDR1 and CDR2: MNHEY, SMNVEV (reference sequence). J gave up 4 bases and V 2 bases, and 11 bases lay outside the gene matches. This CDR3 is 17 amino acids long. The CDR3 here is CASSLDRVGASNQPQHF. In DNA form, the CDR3 reads TGTGCCAGCAGTTTAGACAGGGTTGGAGCGTCGAATCAGCCCCAGCATTTT.

This clone was picked up a small number of times. Other DNA sequences in the sample encode the same CDR3. This chain uses TRBV18 with TRBJ1-1; a possible D gene is TRBD1 (6 bases). V lost 1 base and J lost 4, with 7 bases in between. This CDR3 region has 13 residues. Germline V gives CDR1 KGHSH, CDR2 LQKENI. The CDR3 DNA follows: TGTGCCAGCTCACCACAGGGGGGCACTGAAGCTTTCTTT. Translation gives CASSPQGGTEAFF. The complete variable domain, with remaining parts taken from reference TRBV18 and TRBJ1-1, reads NAGVMQNPRHLVRRRGQEARLRCSPMKGHSHVYWYRQLPEEGLKFMVYLQKENIIDESGMPKERFSAEFPKEGPSILRIQQVVRGDSAAYFCASSPQGGTEAFFGQGTRLTVV.

The genes are TRBV30 and TRBJ2-1, with 7 nucleotides matching TRBD2. V shed 3 bases, J shed 1 base, and the junction held 3 bases outside the gene matches. CDR1 and CDR2 (germline): GTSNPN, SVGIG (reference sequence). The CDR3 consists of 14 residues. The CDR3: CAWRISGSYNEQFF. In DNA, the CDR3 is TGTGCCTGGAGGATTAGCGGGTCCTACAATGAGCAGTTCTTC.

This clone was seen a handful of times. The chain has TRBV9 and TRBJ2-5; 9 nucleotides align to TRBD2. J gave up 5 bases and V 0 bases, and 14 bases lay outside the gene matches. The CDR3 consists of 18 residues. Germline V gene lookup returns CDR1 SGDLS and CDR2 YYNGEE. For the CDR3, the DNA is TGTGCCAGCAGCGTAGCTCCTCAAGCGGGAGGTCGTGGGGAGACCCAGTACTTC. The encoded protein is CASSVAPQAGGRGETQYF. Full variable domain (remainder filled in from reference TRBV9 and TRBJ2-5): DSGVTQTPKHLITATGQRVTLRCSPRSGDLSVYWYQQSLDQGLQFLIQYYNGEERAKGNILERFSAQQFPDLHSELNLSSLELGDSALYFCASSVAPQAGGRGETQYFGPGTRLLVL.

This clone has only one observation. The chain couples TRBV10-3 to TRBJ1-1; the D gene is possibly TRBD1 (6 bases). The CDR3 sequence is 16 residues long. The V gene lost 3 bases and the J gene lost 4 bases, with 18 bases spanning the gap. In germline, CDR1 is ENHRY, CDR2 SYGVKD. CDR3 loop: CAISDPGGRGGTEAFF. CDR3 nucleotides: TGTGCCATCAGTGACCCTGGGGGCAGGGGTGGCACTGAAGCTTTCTTT.

This chain connects TRBV11-2 to TRBJ1-3; D is ambiguous. The V end lost 2 bases, the J end lost 3 bases, and 11 bases lay between the germline ends. The CDR3 contains 15 residues. Germline assignment: CDR1 SGHAT and CDR2 FQNNGV. The CDR3 nucleotides read TGTGCCAGCAGCTTATATTTCGGCGTTGGAAACACCATATATTTT. It specifies CASSLYFGVGNTIYF.

This clone came up once. This rearrangement joins TRBV27 to TRBJ1-2; D remains unclear. This CDR3 is 13 amino acids long. Germline CDR1 and CDR2: MNHEY and SMNVEV (reference sequence). Trimming stripped 5 bases from V and 0 bases from J, with 7 bases between. The CDR3 spells CASSRATNYGYTF. The CDR3 DNA sequence: TGTGCCAGCAGTCGGGCCACTAACTATGGCTACACCTTC.

The chain couples TRBV10-1 to TRBJ2-1, with 8 nucleotides matching TRBD1. The CDR3 spans 11 residues. In germline, CDR1 is WNHNN, CDR2 SYGVQD (reference sequence). V lost 6 bases and J lost 12; bases outside the gene matches: 4. CDR3 protein: CASSRDRRQFF. The CDR3 DNA reads as TGCGCCAGCAGCCGGGACAGGAGGCAGTTCTTC.

Of note for this clone: Other DNA sequences from this sample encode an identical CDR3 as well. This chain uses TRBV13 with TRBJ2-5; unclear D gene. Trimming removed 0 bases from V and 1 base from J, with 6 bases in between. CDR3 size: 14 residues. Per germline, CDR1 PRHDT and CDR2 FYEKMQ (reference sequence). As DNA, the CDR3 is TGTGCCAGCAGCTTAGGACATACCCAAGAGACCCAGTACTTC. Its translation: CASSLGHTQETQYF. The full variable domain, its missing parts supplied by reference TRBV13 and TRBJ2-5, is AAGVIQSPRHLIKEKRETATLKCYPIPRHDTVYWYQQGPGQDPQFLISFYEKMQSDKGSIPDRFSAQQFSDYHSELNMSSLELGDSALYFCASSLGHTQETQYFGPGTRLLVL.

This clone appeared once. The V gene is TRBV6-1, the J gene TRBJ2-3, with a possible D match to TRBD1 (5 bases). Trimming shortened V by 4 bases and J by 5 bases, and 13 bases separated the two germline ends. The CDR3 contains 14 residues. Germline V gene data show CDR1 as MNHNS and CDR2 as SASEGT. This chain's CDR3 is CASSGGRTIDTQYF. The CDR3 DNA is TGTGCCAGCAGTGGGGGCAGGACCATAGATACGCAGTATTTT.

The chain carries TRBV5-1 and TRBJ2-5, with 8 positions matching TRBD1. Looked up from germline, CDR1 is SGHRS and CDR2 is YFSETQ. This CDR3 is 15 amino acids long. The J segment lost 0 bases and the V segment lost 4 bases, leaving 5 bases of the junction unmatched. The DNA for the CDR3 is TGCGCCAGCAGCCCGGGACAGGCAAACCAAGAGACCCAGTACTTC. It codes for CASSPGQANQETQYF.

V gene TRBV27 combines with J gene TRBJ2-7, with TRBD2 matching 15 bases. Germline assignment: CDR1 MNHEY and CDR2 SMNVEV (reference sequence). This CDR3 region has 17 residues. With 2 bases clipped from V and 7 bases from J, the junction kept 9 bases outside the gene matches. The CDR3 coding sequence is TGTGCCAGCAGTTTAGGTGGGACTAGCGGGGGGCGCTTGGAGCAGTACTTC. Translated, it gives CASSLGGTSGGRLEQYF.

In its sample, this clone was seen once. The V and J genes are TRBV7-2 and TRBJ2-7; 11 bases line up with TRBD2. The CDR3 spans 14 residues. With 5 bases clipped from V and 2 bases from J, the junction kept 2 bases outside the gene matches. In germline, CDR1 is SGHTA, CDR2 FQGNSA. In DNA form, the CDR3 reads TGTGCCAGCAGCAAGACTAGCGGGACCTACGAGCAGTACTTC. It is translated as CASSKTSGTYEQYF.

This clone was recorded once. The rearrangement joins TRBV28 to TRBJ2-1; possible D gene TRBD2, 6 bases. The CDR3 extends over 15 amino acids. Looked up from germline, CDR1 is MDHEN and CDR2 is SYDVKM. Trimming removed 2 bases from V and 3 bases from J, with 11 bases in between. The CDR3 DNA follows: TGTGCCAGCAGTTTAAGGCAGGGAGGCTACAATGAGCAGTTCTTC. It codes for CASSLRQGGYNEQFF. Looking up the rest from reference TRBV28 and TRBJ2-1 gives the full variable domain: DVKVTQSSRYLVKRTGEKVFLECVQDMDHENMFWYRQDPGLGLRLIYFSYDVKMKEKGDIPEGYSVSREKKERFSLILESASTNQTSMYLCASSLRQGGYNEQFFGPGTRLTVL.

V and J are TRBV30 and TRBJ2-4, with TRBD1 identical over 8 bases. V lost 4 bases to trimming and J lost 10 bases; unmatched junction nucleotides: 9. The germline gives CDR1 GTSNPN, CDR2 SVGIG (reference sequence). This CDR3 is 13 amino acids long. This CDR3 is CAWTPGQGFIQYF. CDR3 nucleotide sequence: TGTGCCTGGACCCCCGGACAGGGCTTTATTCAGTACTTC.

The gene calls are TRBV14 and TRBJ2-7; D possibly corresponds to TRBD1 (5 bases). With 4 bases removed from V and 1 base from J, the gap between germline ends came to 14 bases. This CDR3 has 15 amino acids. CDR1 is SGHDN, CDR2 FVKESK, per germline. The CDR3 sequence is CASSPRVSSSYEQYF. The CDR3 DNA is TGTGCCAGCAGCCCCAGGGTGTCCTCTTCCTACGAGCAGTACTTC.

DNA of the CDR3: TGCGCCAGCAGCTTGTTAGGGTCGAATGAGCAGTTCTTC. It specifies CASSLLGSNEQFF. This chain connects TRBV5-1 to TRBJ2-1; D unclear. The CDR3 totals 13 residues. Trimming took off 1 base at V and 7 bases at J, with 9 bases between the two ends. Looked up from germline, CDR1 is SGHRS and CDR2 is YFSETQ.

The rearrangement joins TRBV5-4 to TRBJ1-1, with D perhaps TRBD1 (6 bases). Germline CDR1 and CDR2: SGHNT and YYREEE (reference sequence). Trimming took 4 bases from V and 3 from J, leaving 16 bases between them. The CDR3 length is 15 residues. CDR3 region: CASSQTGKGDTEAFF. CDR3 DNA sequence: TGTGCCAGCAGCCAGACAGGCAAAGGGGACACTGAAGCTTTCTTT.

The chain combines TRBV6-1 with TRBJ1-1; no reliable D call. With 7 bases removed from V and 4 bases from J, the gap between germline ends came to 16 bases. The germline V gene encodes CDR1 MNHNS and CDR2 SASEGT. The CDR3 covers 14 residues. DNA for the CDR3: TGTGCCAGCAACCGCCAGCGGGGTGGCACTGAAGCTTTCTTT. Translating it yields CASNRQRGGTEAFF.

The chain has TRBV5-1 and TRBJ2-7; D unresolved. Germline V gene lookup returns CDR1 SGHRS and CDR2 YFSETQ. This CDR3 is built from 13 residues. V was cut by 0 bases and J by 6 bases, with 10 bases left in between. Here the CDR3 DNA reads TGCGCCAGCAGCTTGGTGGCCCCCCCCGAGCAGTACTTC. As protein: CASSLVAPPEQYF.

The V gene is TRBV4-2, the J gene TRBJ2-1, with 7 bases aligning to TRBD2. Germline V lookup: CDR1 LGHNA, CDR2 YNFKEQ. The CDR3 spans 16 residues. Trimming removed 3 bases from V and 2 bases from J; junction bases left unmatched: 7. For the CDR3, the DNA is TGTGCCAGCAGCCAGGGCGCGGGGGAACCCTACAATGAGCAGTTCTTC. The encoded protein is CASSQGAGEPYNEQFF.

V usage is TRBV5-4 and J usage is TRBJ2-2, with D unclear. The CDR3 loop spans 13 amino acids. Trimming stripped 4 bases from V and 0 bases from J, with 4 bases between. CDR1 SGHNT and CDR2 YYREEE come from the germline V gene (reference sequence). The CDR3 spells CASSPANTGELFF. The CDR3 DNA reads TGTGCCAGCAGCCCAGCGAACACCGGGGAGCTGTTTTTT.

This rearrangement joins TRBV7-2 to TRBJ2-7, with a possible D match to TRBD2 (6 bases). The CDR3 extends over 14 amino acids. Deletions cut 5 bases from V and 5 bases from J, with 16 bases between. The germline CDR1 and CDR2 sequences are SGHTA and FQGNSA. In DNA, the CDR3 is TGTGCCAGCAGCGACCCCCCGACTAGTCACGAGCAGTACTTC. Translation: CASSDPPTSHEQYF.

J is TRBJ1-2 and V is TRBV6-5; tentatively, D is TRBD1 (6 bases). With 4 bases removed from V and 6 bases from J, the gap between germline ends came to 9 bases. The germline CDR1 and CDR2 sequences are MNHEY and SVGAGI. CDR3 length equals 12 residues. CDR3 coding DNA: TGTGCCAGCAGTTTGACAGGCAATGGCTACACCTTC. Its translation: CASSLTGNGYTF.

The V call is TRBV28, the J call TRBJ1-5; 7 bases agree with TRBD1. J was trimmed by 0 bases and V by 6 bases; bases with no gene match: 14. The CDR3 sequence is 18 residues long. CDR1 and CDR2 (germline): MDHEN, SYDVKM. The CDR3 loop is CASSSITRGQISNQPQHF. Written as DNA, the CDR3 is TGTGCCAGCAGCTCAATAACCCGGGGACAGATTAGCAATCAGCCCCAGCATTTT.

This clone came up once. V is TRBV7-6 and J is TRBJ2-2; 9 nucleotides align to TRBD1. V lost 5 bases and J lost 5; bases outside the gene matches: 3. The CDR3 runs to 14 residues. The germline V gene encodes CDR1 SGHVS and CDR2 FNYEAQ. This chain's CDR3 is CASSPQGATGELFF. Written as DNA, the CDR3 is TGTGCCAGCAGCCCACAGGGGGCGACCGGGGAGCTGTTTTTT.

This clone came up a few times. The chain recombines TRBV10-3 with TRBJ1-1; 8 nucleotides match TRBD1. The V and J ends lost 0 bases and 7 bases, in that order; junction bases with no gene match: 7. Looked up from germline, CDR1 is ENHRY and CDR2 is SYGVKD. The CDR3 is 15 amino acids. The CDR3 region has the DNA TGTGCCATCAGTGAGTCCCAGGGGGCAGGAGGTGAAGCTTTCTTT. This encodes CAISESQGAGGEAFF.

The chain uses TRBV7-2 and TRBJ2-1, with 10 nucleotides matching TRBD2. This CDR3 has 16 amino acids. Germline V gives CDR1 SGHTA, CDR2 FQGNSA. V trimming: 5 bases; J trimming: 5 bases; junction bases outside the gene matches: 9. CDR3 amino acids: CASSPSSGRFNNEQFF. In DNA, the CDR3 is TGTGCCAGCAGCCCTAGTAGCGGGAGGTTCAACAATGAGCAGTTCTTC.